One sample yielded the 20 T cell receptor beta chains listed below, sequenced in a study of blood T cell repertoires in COVID-19. TCRdb's copy holds only in-frame clones and misses some; the assay was immunoSEQ multiplex PCR. This table has around 200,000 clones, around nine tenths appearing once. Specimen: peripheral blood. The receptors originated from a man between 18 and 29 years old with active or convalescent COVID-19.

This chain connects TRBV28 to TRBJ2-2, with TRBD1 matching over 9 bases. Trimming removed 4 bases from V and 5 bases from J; junction bases left unmatched: 11. Germline-derived CDR1 and CDR2 are MDHEN and SYDVKM. This CDR3 spans 17 amino acids. The CDR3 DNA sequence: TGTGCCAGCAGTTCTCCTCTCGGGGACAGGGTTACCGGGGAGCTGTTTTTT. Its translation is CASSSPLGDRVTGELFF. The whole variable domain, remainder taken from reference TRBV28 and TRBJ2-2, is DVKVTQSSRYLVKRTGEKVFLECVQDMDHENMFWYRQDPGLGLRLIYFSYDVKMKEKGDIPEGYSVSREKKERFSLILESASTNQTSMYLCASSSPLGDRVTGELFFGEGSRLTVL.

The chain is built from TRBV19 and TRBJ1-5; D is perhaps TRBD1 (5 bases). Germline V gene sequence: CDR1 LNHDA, CDR2 SQIVND (reference sequence). The CDR3 has 15 residues. V was cut by 1 base and J by 1 base, with 8 bases left in between. The CDR3 here is CASSIGGDSNQPQHF. The CDR3 region has the DNA TGTGCCAGTAGTATAGGGGGGGACAGCAATCAGCCCCAGCATTTT. Full variable domain (rest looked up from reference TRBV19 and TRBJ1-5): DGGITQSPKYLFRKEGQNVTLSCEQNLNHDAMYWYRQDPGQGLRLIYYSQIVNDFQKGDIAEGYSVSREKKESFPLTVTSAQKNPTAFYLCASSIGGDSNQPQHFGDGTRLSIL.

In DNA form, the CDR3 reads TGTGCCAGCAGCGTCGGACAGGGACGATTGGAAAAACTGTTTTTT. Protein: CASSVGQGRLEKLFF. The chain joins TRBV9 to TRBJ1-4; the match to TRBD1 covers 8 bases. The CDR3 consists of 15 residues. CDR1 SGDLS and CDR2 YYNGEE come from the germline V gene. The trim removed 2 bases at V and 8 bases at J, leaving 8 bases unmatched.

The chain couples TRBV6-5 to TRBJ1-5, with TRBD1 identical over 9 bases. The CDR3 extends over 16 amino acids. Germline CDR1 and CDR2: MNHEY and SVGAGI. V lost 4 bases and J lost 6; bases outside the gene matches: 10. The CDR3 loop is CASSSWMGTGRQPQHF. Here the CDR3 DNA reads TGTGCCAGCAGTTCCTGGATGGGGACAGGGCGTCAGCCCCAGCATTTT.

In its sample, this clone was seen once. J is TRBJ2-7 and V is TRBV28, with D possibly being TRBD1 (6 bases). Looked up from germline, CDR1 is MDHEN and CDR2 is SYDVKM. CDR3 length: 13 amino acids. V lost 1 base and J 7 bases, leaving 11 bases between the germline ends. CDR3 protein: CASSLYRAAEQYV. Here the CDR3 DNA reads TGTGCCAGCAGTTTATACAGGGCCGCTGAGCAGTACGTC.

The CDR3 DNA reads TGTGCCAGCAGGGGGCGAATGTATAACTATGGCTACACCTTC. Its protein is CASRGRMYNYGYTF. V gene TRBV28 combines with J gene TRBJ1-2; D might be TRBD1 (5 bases). Germline CDR1 MDHEN, CDR2 SYDVKM. The CDR3 contains 14 residues. V lost 6 bases to trimming and J lost 1 base, with 12 bases between them.

J is TRBJ1-1 and V is TRBV4-1; D ambiguous. Trimming removed 0 bases from V and 1 base from J, with 9 bases in between. The CDR3 length is 15 residues. Germline V gene lookup returns CDR1 MGHRA and CDR2 YSYEKL. The DNA for the CDR3 is TGCGCCAGCAGCCAAGATGTACAGCCGAACACTGAAGCTTTCTTT. Translation: CASSQDVQPNTEAFF.

The chain couples TRBV9 to TRBJ1-1, with unresolved D. V lost 4 bases, J lost 5 bases, and 15 bases lay in between. There are 14 residues in the CDR3. Germline lookup yields CDR1 SGDLS and CDR2 YYNGEE. CDR3 in amino acids: CASSPFEAETEAFF. The CDR3 DNA follows: TGTGCCAGCAGCCCGTTCGAGGCGGAGACTGAAGCTTTCTTT.

This clone was seen a single time. The junction and the germline gene differ at one end; a read error may be behind it. The rearrangement joins TRBV5-4 to TRBJ2-7; possible D gene TRBD1, 5 bases. The length of the CDR3 is 14 residues. Germline V lookup: CDR1 SGHNT, CDR2 YYREEE (reference sequence). Here the CDR3 reads CVSSLARAPYEQYF. The CDR3 region has the DNA TGTGTCAGCAGCTTGGCCAGGGCCCCCTACGAGCAGTACTTC.

The gene calls are TRBV5-1 and TRBJ1-1, with D unclear. V lost 0 bases and J 2 bases, leaving 8 bases between the germline ends. This CDR3 has 14 amino acids. Germline V gives CDR1 SGHRS, CDR2 YFSETQ. The CDR3 DNA reads as TGCGCCAGCAGCTTGGCCGGGTTCAACACTGAAGCTTTCTTT. Translating it yields CASSLAGFNTEAFF.

The rearrangement links TRBV11-2 to TRBJ2-1; 9 bases align to TRBD2. CDR3 size: 15 residues. V lost 2 bases and J lost 7; bases outside the gene matches: 6. Germline CDR1 and CDR2: SGHAT and FQNNGV. CDR3 residues: CASSLQQLAGNEQFF. The CDR3 DNA reads TGTGCCAGCAGCTTACAGCAACTAGCGGGTAATGAGCAGTTCTTC.

This chain joins TRBV10-3 and TRBJ2-1, with 9 bases identical to TRBD2. Per the germline V gene, CDR1 is ENHRY and CDR2 is SYGVKD. Trimming at V came to 0 bases and at J to 1 base, leaving 4 bases not matched to a gene. This CDR3 comprises 17 residues. CDR3 nucleotide sequence: TGTGCCATCAGTGAGTCAAGCGGGGGGACTTCCTACAATGAGCAGTTCTTC. Encoded protein: CAISESSGGTSYNEQFF.

The chain carries TRBV9 and TRBJ2-7; D not certain. Germline lookup yields CDR1 SGDLS and CDR2 YYNGEE. The CDR3 has 12 amino acids. With 0 bases removed from V and 6 bases from J, the gap between germline ends came to 7 bases. CDR3 loop: CASSVDRAEQYF. DNA of the CDR3: TGTGCCAGCAGCGTAGACAGAGCCGAGCAGTACTTC.

The DNA of the CDR3 is TGCGCCAGCAGCTTGGGCCAGGGCAGGGAAGCTTTCTTT. It translates to CASSLGQGREAFF. The chain combines TRBV5-1 with TRBJ1-1, with D perhaps TRBD1 (5 bases). The V end lost 0 bases, the J end lost 8 bases, and 11 bases lay between the germline ends. CDR3 length: 13 amino acids. Germline assignment: CDR1 SGHRS and CDR2 YFSETQ.

The chain combines TRBV5-4 with TRBJ2-6; TRBD1 matches at 7 bases. From germline, CDR1 is SGHNT and CDR2 YYREEE (reference sequence). The CDR3 runs to 16 residues. The V and J ends lost 4 bases and 1 base, in that order; junction bases with no gene match: 5. The CDR3 sequence is CASSLDRASGANVLTF. DNA for the CDR3: TGTGCCAGCAGCCTTGACAGGGCTTCTGGGGCCAACGTCCTGACTTTC.

V and J are TRBV5-1 and TRBJ2-4; tentative D call: TRBD2 (5 bases). V dropped 4 bases and J dropped 0 bases, with 17 bases sitting between them. This CDR3 region has 17 residues. Germline lookup yields CDR1 SGHRS and CDR2 YFSETQ. CDR3 nucleotide sequence: TGCGCCAGCAGCCTTTTTCCTGGGAGTTCAGCCAAAAACATTCAGTACTTC. Its translation is CASSLFPGSSAKNIQYF.

The sample holds a few counts of this clone. The rearrangement links TRBV24-1 to TRBJ1-2; D not resolved. V was shortened by 1 base and J by 1 base, with 6 bases between the two germline ends. The CDR3 length is 14 residues. CDR1 KGHDR and CDR2 SFDVKD come from the germline V gene. The CDR3 is CATSDFGVNYGYTF. CDR3 nucleotide sequence: TGTGCCACCAGTGATTTCGGGGTTAACTATGGCTACACCTTC.

The chain is built from TRBV7-9 and TRBJ1-2; TRBD1 matches 10 bases. CDR1 and CDR2 from the germline V gene are SEHNR and FQNEAQ (reference sequence). V shed 6 bases and J 7 bases; nucleotides not matched to a gene: 8. The CDR3 sequence is 14 residues long. CDR3 sequence: CASSQGQGGSGYTF. Written as DNA, the CDR3 is TGTGCCAGCAGTCAAGGACAGGGGGGTAGTGGCTACACCTTC.

This chain links TRBV18 with TRBJ1-2; 8 nucleotides align to TRBD1. This CDR3 comprises 16 residues. In germline, CDR1 is KGHSH, CDR2 LQKENI. Trimming took 3 bases from V and 1 from J; bases not matched to a gene: 7. The DNA of the CDR3 is TGTGCCAGCTCACCCTTAACGACAGGGGTTAACTATGGCTACACCTTC. Amino acids: CASSPLTTGVNYGYTF.

The V and J genes are TRBV6-6 and TRBJ1-1; possibly TRBD1 for D (5 bases). The V gene's germline CDR1 is MNHNY and CDR2 SVGAGI (reference sequence). This CDR3 has 14 amino acids. With 5 bases removed from V and 1 base from J, the gap between germline ends came to 11 bases. The CDR3 DNA is TGTGCCAGCAGTCTTCTAACAGGGAACACTGAAGCTTTCTTT. This encodes CASSLLTGNTEAFF.